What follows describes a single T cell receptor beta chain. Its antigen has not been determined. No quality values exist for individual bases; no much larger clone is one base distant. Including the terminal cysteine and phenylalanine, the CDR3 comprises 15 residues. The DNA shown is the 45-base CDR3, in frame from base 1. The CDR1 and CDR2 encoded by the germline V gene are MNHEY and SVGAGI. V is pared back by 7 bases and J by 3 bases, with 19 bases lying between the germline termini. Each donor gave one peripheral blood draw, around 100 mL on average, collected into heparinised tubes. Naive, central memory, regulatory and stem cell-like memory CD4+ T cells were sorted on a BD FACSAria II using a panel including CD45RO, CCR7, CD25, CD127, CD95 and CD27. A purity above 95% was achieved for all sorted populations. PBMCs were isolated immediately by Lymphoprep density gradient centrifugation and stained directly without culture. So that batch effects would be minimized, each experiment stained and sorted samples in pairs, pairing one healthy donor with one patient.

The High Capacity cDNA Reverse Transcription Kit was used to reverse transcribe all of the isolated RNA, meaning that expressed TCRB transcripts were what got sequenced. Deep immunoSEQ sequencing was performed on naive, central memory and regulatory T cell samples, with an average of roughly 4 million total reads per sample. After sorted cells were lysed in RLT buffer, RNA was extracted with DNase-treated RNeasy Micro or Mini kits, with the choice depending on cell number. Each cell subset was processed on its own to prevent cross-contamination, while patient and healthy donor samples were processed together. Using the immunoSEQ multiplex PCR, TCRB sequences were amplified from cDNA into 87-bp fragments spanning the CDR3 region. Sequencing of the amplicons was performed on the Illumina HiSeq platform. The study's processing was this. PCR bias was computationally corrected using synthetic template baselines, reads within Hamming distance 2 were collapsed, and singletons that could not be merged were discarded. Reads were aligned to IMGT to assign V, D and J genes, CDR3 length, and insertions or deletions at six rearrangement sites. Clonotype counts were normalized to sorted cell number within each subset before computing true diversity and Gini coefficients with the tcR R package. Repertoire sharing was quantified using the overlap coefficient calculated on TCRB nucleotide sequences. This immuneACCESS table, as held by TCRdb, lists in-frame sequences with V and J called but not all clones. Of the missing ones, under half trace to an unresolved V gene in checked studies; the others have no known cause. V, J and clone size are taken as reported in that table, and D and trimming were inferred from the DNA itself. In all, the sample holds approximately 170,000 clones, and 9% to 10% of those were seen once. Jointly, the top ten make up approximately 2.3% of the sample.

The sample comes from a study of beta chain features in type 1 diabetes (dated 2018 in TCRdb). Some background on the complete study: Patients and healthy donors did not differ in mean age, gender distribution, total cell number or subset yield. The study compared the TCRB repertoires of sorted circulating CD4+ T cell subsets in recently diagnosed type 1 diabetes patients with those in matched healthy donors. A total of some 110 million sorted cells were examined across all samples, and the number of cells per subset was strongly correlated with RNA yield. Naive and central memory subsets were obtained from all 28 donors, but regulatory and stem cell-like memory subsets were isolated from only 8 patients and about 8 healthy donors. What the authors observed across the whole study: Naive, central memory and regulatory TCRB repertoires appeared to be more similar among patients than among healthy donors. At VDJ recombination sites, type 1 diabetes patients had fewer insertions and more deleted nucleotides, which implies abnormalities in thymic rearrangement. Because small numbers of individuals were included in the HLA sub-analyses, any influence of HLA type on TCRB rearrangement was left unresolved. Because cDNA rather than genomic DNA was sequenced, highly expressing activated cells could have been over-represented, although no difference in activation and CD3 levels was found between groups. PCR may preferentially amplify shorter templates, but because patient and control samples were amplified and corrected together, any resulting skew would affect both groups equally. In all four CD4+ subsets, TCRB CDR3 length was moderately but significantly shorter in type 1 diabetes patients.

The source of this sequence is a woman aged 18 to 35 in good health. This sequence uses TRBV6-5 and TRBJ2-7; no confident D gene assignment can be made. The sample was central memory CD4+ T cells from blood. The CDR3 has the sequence CASNQDFSKVYEQYF. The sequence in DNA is TGTGCCAGCAACCAAGACTTTTCCAAGGTCTACGAGCAGTACTTC.